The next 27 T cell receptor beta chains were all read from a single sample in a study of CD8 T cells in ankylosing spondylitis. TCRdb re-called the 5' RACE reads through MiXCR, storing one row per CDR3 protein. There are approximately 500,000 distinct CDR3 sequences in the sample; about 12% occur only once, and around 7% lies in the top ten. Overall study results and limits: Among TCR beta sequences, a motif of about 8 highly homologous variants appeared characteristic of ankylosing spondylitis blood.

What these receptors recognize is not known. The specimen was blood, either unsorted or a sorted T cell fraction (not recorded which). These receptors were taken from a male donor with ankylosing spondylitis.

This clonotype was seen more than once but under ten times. As DNA, the CDR3 is TGTGCCACCAGTGAGTCGGTCTATGAGCAGTTCTTC. Its protein is CATSESVYEQFF. V and J are TRBV24-1 and TRBJ2-1; D gene unclear. Deletions cut 4 bases from V and 8 bases from J, with 8 bases between. This CDR3 has 12 amino acids. In germline, CDR1 is KGHDR, CDR2 SFDVKD.

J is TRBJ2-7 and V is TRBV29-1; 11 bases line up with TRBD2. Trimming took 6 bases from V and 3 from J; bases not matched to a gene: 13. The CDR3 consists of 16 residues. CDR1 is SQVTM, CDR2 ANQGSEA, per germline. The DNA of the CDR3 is TGCAGCGTGATAAAACCTTACACTAGCGGGAGCTACGAGCAGTACTTC. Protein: CSVIKPYTSGSYEQYF.

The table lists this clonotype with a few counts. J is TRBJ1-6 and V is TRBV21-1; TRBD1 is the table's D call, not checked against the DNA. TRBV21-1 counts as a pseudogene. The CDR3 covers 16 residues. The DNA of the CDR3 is TGTGCCAGCTCCCCGAAGGGGGCAGAACGGGGTTCACCCCTCCACTTT. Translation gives CASSPKGAERGSPLHF.

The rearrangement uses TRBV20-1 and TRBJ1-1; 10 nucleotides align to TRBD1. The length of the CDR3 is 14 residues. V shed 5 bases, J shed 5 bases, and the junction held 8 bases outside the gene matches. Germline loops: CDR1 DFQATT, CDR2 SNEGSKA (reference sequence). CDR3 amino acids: CSAETDRGVTEAFF. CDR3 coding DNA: TGCAGTGCTGAGACGGACAGGGGGGTGACTGAAGCTTTCTTT.

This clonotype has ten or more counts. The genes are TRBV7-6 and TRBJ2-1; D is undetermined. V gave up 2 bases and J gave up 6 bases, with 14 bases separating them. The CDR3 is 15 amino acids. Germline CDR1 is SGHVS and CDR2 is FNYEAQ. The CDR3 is CASSLNYPPLNEQFF. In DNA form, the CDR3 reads TGTGCCAGCAGCTTAAACTACCCCCCCCTCAATGAGCAGTTCTTC.

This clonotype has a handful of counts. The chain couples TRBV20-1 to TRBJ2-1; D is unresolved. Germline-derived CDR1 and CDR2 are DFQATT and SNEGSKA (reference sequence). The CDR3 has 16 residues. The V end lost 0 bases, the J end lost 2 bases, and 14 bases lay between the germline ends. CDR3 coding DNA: TGCAGTGCTAGAGATCTGGGTATACCGACCTACAATGAGCAGTTCTTC. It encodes CSARDLGIPTYNEQFF.

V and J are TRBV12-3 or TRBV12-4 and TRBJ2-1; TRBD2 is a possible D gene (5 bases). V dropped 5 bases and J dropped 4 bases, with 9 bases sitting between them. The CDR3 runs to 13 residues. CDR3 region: CASSPRVYNEQFF. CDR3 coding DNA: TGTGCCAGCAGTCCGAGGGTTTACAATGAGCAGTTCTTC.

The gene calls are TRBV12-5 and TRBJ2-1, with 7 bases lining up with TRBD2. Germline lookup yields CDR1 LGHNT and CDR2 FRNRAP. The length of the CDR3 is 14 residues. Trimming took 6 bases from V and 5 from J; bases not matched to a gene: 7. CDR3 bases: TGTGCTAGTGGATCCGGGGAGGGCCACAATGAGCAGTTCTTC. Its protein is CASGSGEGHNEQFF. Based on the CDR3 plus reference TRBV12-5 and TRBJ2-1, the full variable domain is DARVTQTPRHKVTEMGQEVTMRCQPILGHNTVFWYRQTMMQGLELLAYFRNRAPLDDSGMPKDRFSAEMPDATLATLKIQPSEPRDSAVYFCASGSGEGHNEQFFGPGTRLTVL.

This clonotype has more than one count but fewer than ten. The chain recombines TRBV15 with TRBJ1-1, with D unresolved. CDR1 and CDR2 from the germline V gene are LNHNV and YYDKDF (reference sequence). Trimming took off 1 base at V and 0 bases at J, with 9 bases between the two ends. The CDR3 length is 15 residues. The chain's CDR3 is CATSRGITLNTEAFF. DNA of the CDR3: TGTGCCACCAGCAGAGGGATAACCCTGAACACTGAAGCTTTCTTT.

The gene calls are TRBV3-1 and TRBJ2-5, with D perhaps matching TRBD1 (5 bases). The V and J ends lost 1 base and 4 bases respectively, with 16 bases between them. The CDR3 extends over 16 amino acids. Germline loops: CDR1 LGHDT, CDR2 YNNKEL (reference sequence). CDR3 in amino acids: CASSQGGAAQAETQYF. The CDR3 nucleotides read TGTGCCAGCAGCCAAGGTGGGGCCGCACAGGCAGAGACCCAGTACTTC.

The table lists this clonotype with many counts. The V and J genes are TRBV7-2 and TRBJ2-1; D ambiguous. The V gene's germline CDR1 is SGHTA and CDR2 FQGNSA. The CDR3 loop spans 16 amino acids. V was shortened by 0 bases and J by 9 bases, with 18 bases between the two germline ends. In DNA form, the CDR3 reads TGTGCCAGCAGCTTAGCGCAGGCTACCTACAACGGTGAGCAGTTCTTC. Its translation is CASSLAQATYNGEQFF.

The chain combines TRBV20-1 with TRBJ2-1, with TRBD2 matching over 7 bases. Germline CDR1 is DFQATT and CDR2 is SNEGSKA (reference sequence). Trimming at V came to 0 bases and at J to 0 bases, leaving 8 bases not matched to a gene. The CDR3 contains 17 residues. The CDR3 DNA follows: TGCAGTGCTAGAGAAGGAGGGCGCGGGAGCTCCTACAATGAGCAGTTCTTC. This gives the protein CSAREGGRGSSYNEQFF.

The CDR3 here is CASSLTGSGRYEQYF. CDR3 DNA sequence: TGTGCCAGCAGCCTAACGGGAAGCGGGAGGTACGAGCAGTACTTC. This chain uses TRBV7-8 with TRBJ2-7; 9 bases fit TRBD2. From germline, CDR1 is SGHVS and CDR2 FQNEAQ. With 5 bases clipped from V and 4 bases from J, the junction kept 9 bases outside the gene matches. The CDR3 totals 15 residues.

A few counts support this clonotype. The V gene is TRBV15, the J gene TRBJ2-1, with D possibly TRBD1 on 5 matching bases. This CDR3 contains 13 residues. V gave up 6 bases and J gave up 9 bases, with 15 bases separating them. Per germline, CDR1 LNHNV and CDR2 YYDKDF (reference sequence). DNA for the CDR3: TGTGCCACCAGGAGGCCTAAGGGGTTTGAGCAGTTCTTC. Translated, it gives CATRRPKGFEQFF. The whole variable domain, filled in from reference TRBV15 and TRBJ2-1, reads DAMVIQNPRYQVTQFGKPVTLSCSQTLNHNVMYWYQQKSSQAPKLLFHYYDKDFNNEADTPDNFQSRRPNTSFCFLDIRSPGLGDTAMYLCATRRPKGFEQFFGPGTRLTVL.

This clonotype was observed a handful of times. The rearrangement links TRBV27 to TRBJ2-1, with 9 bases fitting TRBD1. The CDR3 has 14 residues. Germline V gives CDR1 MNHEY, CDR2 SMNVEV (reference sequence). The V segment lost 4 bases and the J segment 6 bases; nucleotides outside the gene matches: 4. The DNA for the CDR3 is TGTGCCAGCAGTTGGGACAGGGTGGCCAATGAGCAGTTCTTC. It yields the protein CASSWDRVANEQFF.

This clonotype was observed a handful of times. The CDR3 is CASSFDPQETQYF. In DNA form, the CDR3 reads TGCGCCAGCAGCTTTGACCCCCAAGAGACCCAGTACTTC. The J gene is TRBJ2-5, the V gene TRBV5-1, with no clear D. Germline V gene lookup returns CDR1 SGHRS and CDR2 YFSETQ. The V end lost 2 bases, the J end lost 1 base, and 6 bases lay between the germline ends. This CDR3 is built from 13 residues. The full variable domain, in which reference TRBV5-1 and TRBJ2-5 provide the parts outside the CDR3, is KAGVTQTPRYLIKTRGQQVTLSCSPISGHRSVSWYQQTPGQGLQFLFEYFSETQRNKGNFPGRFSGRQFSNSRSEMNVSTLELGDSALYLCASSFDPQETQYFGPGTRLLVL.

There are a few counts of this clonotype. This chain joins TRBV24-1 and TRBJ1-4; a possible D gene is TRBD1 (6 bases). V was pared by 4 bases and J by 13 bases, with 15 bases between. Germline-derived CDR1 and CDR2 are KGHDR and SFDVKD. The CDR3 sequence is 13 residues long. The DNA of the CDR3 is TGTGCCACCAGTGACGGACAGCGGAGTGGACTGTTTTTT. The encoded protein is CATSDGQRSGLFF.

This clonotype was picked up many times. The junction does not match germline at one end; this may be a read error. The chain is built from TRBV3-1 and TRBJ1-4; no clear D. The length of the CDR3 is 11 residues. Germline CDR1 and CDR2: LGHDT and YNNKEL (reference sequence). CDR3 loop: CASSSDVIRIF. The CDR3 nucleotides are TGTGCCAGCAGCTCCGATGTTATAAGGATTTTT.

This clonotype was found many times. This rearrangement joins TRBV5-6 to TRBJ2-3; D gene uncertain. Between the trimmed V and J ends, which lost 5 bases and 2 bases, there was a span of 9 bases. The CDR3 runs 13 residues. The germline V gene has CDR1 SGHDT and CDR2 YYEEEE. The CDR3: CASSQPSTDTQYF. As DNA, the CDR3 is TGTGCCAGCAGTCAGCCTTCCACAGATACGCAGTATTTT.

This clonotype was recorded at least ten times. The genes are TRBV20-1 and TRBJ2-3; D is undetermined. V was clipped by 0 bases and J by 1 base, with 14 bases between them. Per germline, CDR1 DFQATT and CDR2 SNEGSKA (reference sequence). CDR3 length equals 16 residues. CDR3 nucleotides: TGCAGTGCTAGAGATCAGATCCCAGCAGGCACAGATACGCAGTATTTT. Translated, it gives CSARDQIPAGTDTQYF.

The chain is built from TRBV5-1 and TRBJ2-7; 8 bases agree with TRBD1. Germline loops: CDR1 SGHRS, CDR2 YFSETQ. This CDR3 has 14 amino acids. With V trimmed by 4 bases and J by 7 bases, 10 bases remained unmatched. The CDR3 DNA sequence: TGCGCCAGCAGCGAAGGACAGGGCCCGGAGGAGCAGTACGTC. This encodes CASSEGQGPEEQYV.

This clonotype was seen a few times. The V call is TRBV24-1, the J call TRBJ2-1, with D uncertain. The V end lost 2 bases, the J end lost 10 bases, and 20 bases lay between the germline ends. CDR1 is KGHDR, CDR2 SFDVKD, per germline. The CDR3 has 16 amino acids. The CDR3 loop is CATSDSRVEINREQFF. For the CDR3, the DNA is TGTGCCACCAGTGATTCTCGGGTCGAGATAAATAGGGAGCAGTTCTTC.

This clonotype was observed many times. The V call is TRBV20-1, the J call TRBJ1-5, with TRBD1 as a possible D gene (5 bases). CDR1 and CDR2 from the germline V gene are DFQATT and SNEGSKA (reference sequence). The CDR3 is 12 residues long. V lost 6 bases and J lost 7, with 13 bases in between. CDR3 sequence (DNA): TGCAGTGCCCTGCCTGGGGGGCAGCCCCAGCATTTT. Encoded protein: CSALPGGQPQHF.

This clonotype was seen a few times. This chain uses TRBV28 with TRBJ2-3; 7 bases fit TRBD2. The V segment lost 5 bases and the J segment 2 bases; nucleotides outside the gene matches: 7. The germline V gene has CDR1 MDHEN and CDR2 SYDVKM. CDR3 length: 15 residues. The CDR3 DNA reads TGTGCCAGCAGTCAACGGGGAGGGGCCACAGATACGCAGTATTTT. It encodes CASSQRGGATDTQYF.

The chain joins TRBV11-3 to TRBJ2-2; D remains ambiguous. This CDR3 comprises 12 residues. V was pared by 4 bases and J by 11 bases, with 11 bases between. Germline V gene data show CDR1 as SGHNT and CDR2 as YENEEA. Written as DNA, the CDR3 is TGTGCCAGCAGCTCGAACTCCCGTGAGCTGTTTTTT. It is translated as CASSSNSRELFF.

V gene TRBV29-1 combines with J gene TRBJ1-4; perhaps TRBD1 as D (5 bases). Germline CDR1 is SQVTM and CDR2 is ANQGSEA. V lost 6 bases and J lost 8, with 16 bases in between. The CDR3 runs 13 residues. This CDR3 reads CSVGDRVGEKLFF. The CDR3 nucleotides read TGCAGCGTCGGTGACAGAGTAGGGGAAAAACTGTTTTTT.

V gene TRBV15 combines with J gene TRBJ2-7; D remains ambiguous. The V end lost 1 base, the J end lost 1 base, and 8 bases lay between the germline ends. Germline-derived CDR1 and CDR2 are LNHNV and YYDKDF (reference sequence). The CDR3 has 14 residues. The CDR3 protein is CATSRGANSYEQYV. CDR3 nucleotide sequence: TGTGCCACCAGCAGAGGGGCCAATTCCTACGAGCAGTACGTC.